These 24 T cell receptor beta chains came from one sample sequenced in a study of T cell changes during pregnancy in multiple sclerosis. Produced via immunoSEQ multiplex PCR; TCRdb's table is partial and in-frame only. The profile shows over 65,000 clones, about 91% of them singletons. The sequencing here drew on peripheral blood, taken in the first trimester of pregnancy. These receptors originate from a female donor in good health, enrolled as a control in a pregnancy study.

CDR3 amino acids: CASSSAPDRNTEAFF. CDR3 bases: TGTGCCAGCAGCTCCGCCCCCGACAGGAACACTGAAGCTTTCTTT. V usage is TRBV5-4 and J usage is TRBJ1-1, with D maybe TRBD1 (5 bases). The germline V gene encodes CDR1 SGHNT and CDR2 YYREEE (reference sequence). V lost 3 bases to trimming and J lost 1 base, with 13 bases between them. This CDR3 spans 15 amino acids.

Here the CDR3 reads CASSERRGNDGYTF. For the CDR3, the DNA is TGTGCCAGCAGTGAACGGAGGGGCAATGATGGCTACACCTTC. The gene calls are TRBV2 and TRBJ1-2; D might be TRBD1 (5 bases). In germline, CDR1 is SNHLY, CDR2 FYNNEI. V shed 2 bases and J shed 6 bases, with 13 bases lying between them. The CDR3 has 14 amino acids.

This rearrangement joins TRBV18 to TRBJ1-4; no clear D. Germline V lookup: CDR1 KGHSH, CDR2 LQKENI. Trimming took 2 bases from V and 8 from J, leaving 15 bases between them. This CDR3 is built from 15 residues. CDR3 residues: CASSPRFDYGEKLFF. DNA for the CDR3: TGTGCCAGCTCACCAAGGTTTGACTACGGGGAAAAACTGTTTTTT.

The rearrangement joins TRBV4-3 to TRBJ2-2, with D possibly matching TRBD1 (6 bases). CDR1 is LGHNA, CDR2 YSLEER, per germline. With 8 bases removed from V and 1 base from J, the gap between germline ends came to 8 bases. This CDR3 has 13 amino acids. The CDR3 nucleotides read TGCGCCAGCGGGGGCCAGAACACCGGGGAGCTGTTTTTT. Encoded protein: CASGGQNTGELFF.

The chain uses TRBV7-2 and TRBJ1-1, with TRBD1 matching over 8 bases. J was trimmed by 2 bases and V by 0 bases; bases with no gene match: 2. The CDR3 is 15 amino acids. The germline gives CDR1 SGHTA, CDR2 FQGNSA. In DNA, the CDR3 is TGTGCCAGCAGCTTAGCAGGGACAGGTAACACTGAAGCTTTCTTT. Translating it yields CASSLAGTGNTEAFF.

The CDR3 spells CASSLVTPGTASSYEQYF. The CDR3 DNA sequence: TGTGCCAGCAGCTTAGTGACACCCGGGACAGCCTCATCCTACGAGCAGTACTTC. The chain uses TRBV7-8 and TRBJ2-7; 7 bases align to TRBD1. With V trimmed by 1 base and J by 1 base, 13 bases remained unmatched. CDR3 length equals 18 residues. Germline V gene lookup returns CDR1 SGHVS and CDR2 FQNEAQ.

The gene calls are TRBV5-1 and TRBJ1-1; D call uncertain. CDR3 length: 14 amino acids. Trimming pared 0 bases from V and 1 base from J, leaving 7 bases between. From germline, CDR1 is SGHRS and CDR2 YFSETQ. The CDR3 loop reads CASSLDNGNTEAFF. CDR3 in DNA: TGCGCCAGCAGCTTGGATAACGGGAACACTGAAGCTTTCTTT.

The V and J genes are TRBV7-3 and TRBJ2-2; D perhaps matches TRBD2 (5 bases). CDR3 size: 15 residues. Per the germline V gene, CDR1 is SGHTA and CDR2 is FQGTGA. V lost 2 bases, J lost 8 bases, and 15 bases lay in between. The CDR3 loop reads CASSLSGGTSGELFF. The CDR3, as DNA: TGTGCCAGCAGCTTATCAGGAGGAACTTCTGGGGAGCTGTTTTTT. The full variable domain, completed using reference TRBV7-3 and TRBJ2-2, is GAGVSQTPSNKVTEKGKYVELRCDPISGHTALYWYRQSLGQGPEFLIYFQGTGAADDSGLPNDRFFAVRPEGSVSTLKIQRTERGDSAVYLCASSLSGGTSGELFFGEGSRLTVL.

The chain employs TRBV6-6 and TRBJ2-7; 10 bases map to TRBD1. From germline, CDR1 is MNHNY and CDR2 SVGAGI (reference sequence). J was trimmed by 2 bases and V by 2 bases; bases with no gene match: 0. CDR3 length equals 14 residues. The CDR3 spells CASSYGTGAYEQYF. The DNA of the CDR3 is TGTGCCAGCAGTTACGGGACAGGGGCCTACGAGCAGTACTTC.

V is TRBV5-1 and J is TRBJ2-3; 9 positions agree with TRBD1. The CDR3 is 15 residues long. J was trimmed by 6 bases and V by 0 bases; bases with no gene match: 5. CDR1 and CDR2 (germline): SGHRS, YFSETQ. The CDR3 bases are TGCGCCAGCAGCTTGGAGGGACAGGGCTTCGATACGCAGTATTTT. As protein: CASSLEGQGFDTQYF.

The chain is built from TRBV4-2 and TRBJ1-5; 7 positions match TRBD1. The germline V gene has CDR1 LGHNA and CDR2 YNFKEQ. Trimming cost V 0 bases and J 3 bases; bases outside gene matches: 2. The CDR3 is made up of 15 amino acids. CDR3 DNA sequence: TGTGCCAGCAGCCAAGAGGGACAGACCAATCAGCCCCAGCATTTT. Amino acid sequence: CASSQEGQTNQPQHF.

V is TRBV27 and J is TRBJ1-1; D gene ambiguous. The CDR3 extends over 13 amino acids. Deletions cut 5 bases from V and 2 bases from J, with 9 bases between. The germline V gene has CDR1 MNHEY and CDR2 SMNVEV (reference sequence). CDR3 sequence reads: CASSRTTNTEAFF. The DNA of the CDR3 is TGTGCCAGCAGTAGGACTACTAACACTGAAGCTTTCTTT.

This chain uses TRBV6-5 with TRBJ1-5, with 7 bases identical to TRBD1. V was pared by 5 bases and J by 6 bases, with 7 bases of the junction left unmatched. This CDR3 region has 14 residues. In germline, CDR1 is MNHEY, CDR2 SVGAGI. CDR3 protein: CASSTGDSAQPQHF. The DNA of the CDR3 is TGTGCCAGCAGTACAGGGGACAGCGCTCAGCCCCAGCATTTT.

V gene TRBV4-2 combines with J gene TRBJ2-3; no clear D. Trimming took 5 bases from V and 1 from J, leaving 4 bases between them. Germline CDR1 is LGHNA and CDR2 is YNFKEQ. This CDR3 spans 12 amino acids. In DNA form, the CDR3 reads TGTGCCAGCAGCTATGGCACAGATACGCAGTATTTT. Encoded protein: CASSYGTDTQYF.

The V gene is TRBV20-1, the J gene TRBJ1-5, with D possibly TRBD1 on 6 matching bases. The CDR3 has 11 residues. Germline V lookup: CDR1 DFQATT, CDR2 SNEGSKA (reference sequence). The germline V and J ends were trimmed by 5 bases and 5 bases, with 7 bases remaining between them. The CDR3 nucleotides are TGCAGTGCTCAGGGGTATCAGCCCCAGCATTTT. This translates into CSAQGYQPQHF.

The CDR3 protein is CASSAQQGDGYTF. In DNA, the CDR3 is TGTGCCAGCAGCGCCCAACAGGGGGATGGCTACACCTTC. The chain couples TRBV7-2 to TRBJ1-2; TRBD1 matches at 8 bases. Germline assignment: CDR1 SGHTA and CDR2 FQGNSA. The V segment lost 5 bases and the J segment 6 bases; nucleotides outside the gene matches: 5. This CDR3 region has 13 residues.

This chain uses TRBV5-6 with TRBJ2-7; D may be TRBD1 (5 bases). With 1 base removed from V and 3 bases from J, the gap between germline ends came to 14 bases. Per germline, CDR1 SGHDT and CDR2 YYEEEE. The CDR3 is 15 amino acids. The CDR3 DNA reads TGTGCCAGCAGCTTGATCGACAGCTATCTCTACGAGCAGTACTTC. Translated, it gives CASSLIDSYLYEQYF.

The rearrangement joins TRBV27 to TRBJ1-1, with TRBD1 matching 12 bases. Germline V gene lookup returns CDR1 MNHEY and CDR2 SMNVEV (reference sequence). J was trimmed by 7 bases and V by 2 bases; bases with no gene match: 8. The CDR3 consists of 16 residues. CDR3 sequence: CASSLQGTGGVDEAFF. DNA for the CDR3: TGTGCCAGCAGTTTACAGGGGACAGGGGGCGTGGATGAAGCTTTCTTT.

V gene TRBV4-3 combines with J gene TRBJ2-3; TRBD2 matches 10 bases. Germline V gene lookup returns CDR1 LGHNA and CDR2 YSLEER. J gave up 2 bases and V 3 bases, and 8 bases lay outside the gene matches. The CDR3 sequence is 17 residues long. CDR3 sequence reads: CASSHLRAGGNTDTQYF. For the CDR3, the DNA is TGCGCCAGCAGCCACCTAAGAGCGGGGGGGAACACAGATACGCAGTATTTT.

This clone was seen only once. The rearrangement joins TRBV28 to TRBJ2-3; D is possibly TRBD2 (7 bases). The germline V gene encodes CDR1 MDHEN and CDR2 SYDVKM. CDR3 length: 14 amino acids. V lost 5 bases and J lost 4, with 13 bases in between. The CDR3 region is CASSPRGASDTQYF. CDR3 DNA sequence: TGTGCCAGCAGTCCTCGGGGGGCCTCAGATACGCAGTATTTT.

Sample share makes this clone medium-sized. The chain uses TRBV7-3 and TRBJ1-2, with 7 bases matching TRBD1. CDR1 is SGHTA, CDR2 FQGTGA, per germline. This CDR3 comprises 13 residues. The trim removed 5 bases at V and 7 bases at J, leaving 7 bases unmatched. The DNA of the CDR3 is TGTGCCAGCAGCGCCGACAGGGCGGGTGGCTACACCTTC. It encodes CASSADRAGGYTF.

This rearrangement joins TRBV9 to TRBJ1-3, with TRBD1 as a possible D gene (5 bases). Per germline, CDR1 SGDLS and CDR2 YYNGEE. This CDR3 is built from 15 residues. The V end lost 0 bases, the J end lost 3 bases, and 10 bases lay between the germline ends. The DNA for the CDR3 is TGTGCCAGCAGCGTAGGAACGGGGGATGGAAACACCATATATTTT. It specifies CASSVGTGDGNTIYF.

The CDR3 region is CASTETGDEETQYF. Written as DNA, the CDR3 is TGTGCCAGCACCGAGACGGGAGACGAAGAGACCCAGTACTTC. This chain uses TRBV27 with TRBJ2-5; possible D gene TRBD2, 6 bases. CDR3 length: 14 amino acids. V was cut by 7 bases and J by 3 bases, with 15 bases left in between. Germline CDR1 reads MNHEY; CDR2 reads SMNVEV (reference sequence).

V is TRBV15 and J is TRBJ2-7; D not resolved. CDR3 length equals 13 residues. CDR1 is LNHNV, CDR2 YYDKDF, per germline (reference sequence). V lost 3 bases and J 3 bases, leaving 9 bases between the germline ends. The CDR3 here is CATSSRVDYEQYF. Written as DNA, the CDR3 is TGTGCCACCAGCAGTCGAGTCGACTACGAGCAGTACTTC.